The present T cell receptor beta chain was sequenced within a study of identical twins. V dropped 4 bases and J dropped 4 bases, with 18 bases sitting between them. The CDR3 sequence is 15 residues long. Germline loops: CDR1 SGHRS, CDR2 YFSETQ. The sample holds many counts of this clonotype. Its antigen is undetermined. TCRdb passed the 5' RACE reads through MiXCR, listing each CDR3 protein once. The repertoire holds some 590,000 distinct CDR3 sequences, with just under 10% as singletons. Study-level points and caveats: Within beta out-of-frame sequences, the excess sharing observed between twins was weaker.

This sample also belongs to another study, concerning yellow fever vaccine responses in identical twins.

The gene calls are TRBV5-1 and TRBJ2-7; D is possibly TRBD2 (6 bases). The receptor's source is a woman between 18 and 29 years old in good health. Sequencing was performed on PBMCs. This CDR3 is CASSPVVGGEYEQYF. The CDR3 region has the DNA TGCGCCAGCAGCCCAGTCGTCGGGGGAGAGTACGAGCAGTACTTC.